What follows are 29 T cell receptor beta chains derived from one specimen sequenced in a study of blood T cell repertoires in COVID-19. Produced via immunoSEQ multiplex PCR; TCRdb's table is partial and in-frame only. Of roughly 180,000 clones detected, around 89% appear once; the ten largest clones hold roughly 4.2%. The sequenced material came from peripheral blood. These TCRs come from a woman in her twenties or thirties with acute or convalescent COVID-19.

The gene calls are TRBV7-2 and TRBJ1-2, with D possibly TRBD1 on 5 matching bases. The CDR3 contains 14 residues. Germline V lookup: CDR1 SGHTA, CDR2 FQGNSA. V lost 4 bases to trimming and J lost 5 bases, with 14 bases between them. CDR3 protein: CASSSPGLRYGYTF. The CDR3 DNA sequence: TGTGCCAGCAGCTCTCCGGGACTGAGATATGGCTACACCTTC.

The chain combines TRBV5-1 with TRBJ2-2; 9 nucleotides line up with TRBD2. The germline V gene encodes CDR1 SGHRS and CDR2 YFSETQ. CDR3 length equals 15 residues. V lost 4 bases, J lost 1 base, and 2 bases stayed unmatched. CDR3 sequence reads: CASSVAGENTGELFF. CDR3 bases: TGCGCCAGCAGCGTAGCGGGAGAGAACACCGGGGAGCTGTTTTTT.

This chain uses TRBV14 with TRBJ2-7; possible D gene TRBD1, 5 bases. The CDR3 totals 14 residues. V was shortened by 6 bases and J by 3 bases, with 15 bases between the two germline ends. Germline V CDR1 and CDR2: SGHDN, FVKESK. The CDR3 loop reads CASSPHAGFYEQYF. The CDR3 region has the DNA TGTGCCAGCAGTCCGCACGCAGGGTTCTACGAGCAGTACTTC.

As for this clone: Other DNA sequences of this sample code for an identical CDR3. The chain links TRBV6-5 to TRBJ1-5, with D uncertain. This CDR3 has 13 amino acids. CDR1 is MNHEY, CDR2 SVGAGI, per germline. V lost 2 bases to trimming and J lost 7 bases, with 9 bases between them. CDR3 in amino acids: CASSYGRGQPQHF. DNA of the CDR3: TGTGCCAGCAGTTACGGTCGAGGGCAGCCCCAGCATTTT.

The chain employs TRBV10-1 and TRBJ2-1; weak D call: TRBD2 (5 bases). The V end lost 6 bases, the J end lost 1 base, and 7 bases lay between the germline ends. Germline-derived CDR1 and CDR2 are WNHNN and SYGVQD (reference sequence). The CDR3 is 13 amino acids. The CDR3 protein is CASSPGSYNEQFF. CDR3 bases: TGCGCCAGCAGCCCGGGGTCCTACAATGAGCAGTTCTTC.

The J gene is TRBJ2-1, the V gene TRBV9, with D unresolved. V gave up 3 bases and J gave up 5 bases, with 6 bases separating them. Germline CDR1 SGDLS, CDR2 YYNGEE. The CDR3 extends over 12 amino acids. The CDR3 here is CASSATHNEQFF. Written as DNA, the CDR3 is TGTGCCAGCAGCGCCACTCACAATGAGCAGTTCTTC.

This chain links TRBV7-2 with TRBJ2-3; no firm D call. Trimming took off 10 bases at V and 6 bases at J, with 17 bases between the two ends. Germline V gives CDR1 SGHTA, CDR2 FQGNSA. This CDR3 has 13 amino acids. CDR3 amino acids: CATGGPQQDTQYF. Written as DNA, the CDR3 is TGTGCCACCGGTGGGCCCCAGCAGGATACGCAGTATTTT. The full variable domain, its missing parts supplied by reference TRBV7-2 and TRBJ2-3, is GAGVSQSPSNKVTEKGKDVELRCDPISGHTALYWYRQSLGQGLEFLIYFQGNSAPDKSGLPSDRFSAERTGGSVSTLTIQRTQQEDSAVYLCATGGPQQDTQYFGPGTRLTVL.

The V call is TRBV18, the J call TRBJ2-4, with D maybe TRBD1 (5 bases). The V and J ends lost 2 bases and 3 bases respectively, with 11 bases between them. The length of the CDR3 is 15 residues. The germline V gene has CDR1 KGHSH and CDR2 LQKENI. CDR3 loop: CASSPWGLLKNIQYF. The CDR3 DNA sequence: TGTGCCAGCTCACCATGGGGCCTTCTCAAAAACATTCAGTACTTC.

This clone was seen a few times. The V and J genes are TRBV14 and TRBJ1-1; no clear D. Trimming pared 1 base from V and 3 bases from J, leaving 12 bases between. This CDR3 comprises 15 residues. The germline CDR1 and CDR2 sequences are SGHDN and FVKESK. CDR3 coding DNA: TGTGCCAGCAGCCAAGCACTCGGTGGGCACACTGAAGCTTTCTTT. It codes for CASSQALGGHTEAFF.

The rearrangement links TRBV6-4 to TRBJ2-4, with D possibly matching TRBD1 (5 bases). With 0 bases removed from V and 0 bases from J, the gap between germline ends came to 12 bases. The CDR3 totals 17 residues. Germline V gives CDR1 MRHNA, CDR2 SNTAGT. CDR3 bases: TGTGCCAGCAGTGACTCGAGACAGCAGCTAGCCAAAAACATTCAGTACTTC. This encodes CASSDSRQQLAKNIQYF.

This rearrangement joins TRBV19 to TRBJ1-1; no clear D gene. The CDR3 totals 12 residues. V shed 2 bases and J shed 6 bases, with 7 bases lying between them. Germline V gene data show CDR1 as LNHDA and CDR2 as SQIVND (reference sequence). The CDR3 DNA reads TGTGCCAGTAGTATAAGCTCGGCTGAAGCTTTCTTT. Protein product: CASSISSAEAFF.

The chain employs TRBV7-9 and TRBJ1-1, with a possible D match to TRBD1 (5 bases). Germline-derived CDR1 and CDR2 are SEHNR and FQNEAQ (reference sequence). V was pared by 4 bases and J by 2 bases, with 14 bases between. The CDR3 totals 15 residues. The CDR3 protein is CASSSLRGENTEAFF. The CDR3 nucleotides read TGTGCCAGCAGCTCCTTAAGGGGCGAAAACACTGAAGCTTTCTTT. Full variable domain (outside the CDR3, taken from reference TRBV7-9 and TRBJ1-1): DTGVSQNPRHKITKRGQNVTFRCDPISEHNRLYWYRQTLGQGPEFLTYFQNEAQLEKSRLLSDRFSAERPKGSFSTLEIQRTEQGDSAMYLCASSSLRGENTEAFFGQGTRLTVV.

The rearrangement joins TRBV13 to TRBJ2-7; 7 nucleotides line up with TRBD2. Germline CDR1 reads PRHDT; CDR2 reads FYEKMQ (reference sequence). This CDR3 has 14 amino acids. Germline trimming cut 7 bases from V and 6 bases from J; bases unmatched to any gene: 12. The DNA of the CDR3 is TGTGCCAGCACAAATTGGGACTATACGAGCGAGCAGTACTTC. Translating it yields CASTNWDYTSEQYF. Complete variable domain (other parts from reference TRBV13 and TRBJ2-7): AAGVIQSPRHLIKEKRETATLKCYPIPRHDTVYWYQQGPGQDPQFLISFYEKMQSDKGSIPDRFSAQQFSDYHSELNMSSLELGDSALYFCASTNWDYTSEQYFGPGTRLTVT.

The CDR3 protein is CASSLQENTGELFF. The CDR3 DNA follows: TGTGCCAGCAGTTTACAGGAGAACACCGGGGAGCTGTTTTTT. The chain recombines TRBV27 with TRBJ2-2; D call uncertain. V lost 2 bases to trimming and J lost 1 base, with 5 bases between them. Per germline, CDR1 MNHEY and CDR2 SMNVEV (reference sequence). The CDR3 contains 14 residues.

CDR3 bases: TGTGCCAGCAGCGCTGGGACATGGGCGCAGCCCCAGCATTTT. Its translation is CASSAGTWAQPQHF. The chain is built from TRBV9 and TRBJ1-5; weak D call: TRBD1 (6 bases). V lost 3 bases and J lost 7, with 14 bases in between. This CDR3 spans 14 amino acids. CDR1 is SGDLS, CDR2 YYNGEE, per germline.

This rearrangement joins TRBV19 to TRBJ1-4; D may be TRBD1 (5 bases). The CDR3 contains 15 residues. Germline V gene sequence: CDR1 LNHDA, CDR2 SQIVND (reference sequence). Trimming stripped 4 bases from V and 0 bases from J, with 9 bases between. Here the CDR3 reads CASSTQTATNEKLFF. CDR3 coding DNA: TGTGCCAGTAGTACCCAGACAGCAACTAATGAAAAACTGTTTTTT.

The CDR3 loop reads CASSSSTGSSYNEQFF. CDR3 bases: TGTGCCAGCTCAAGTAGCACAGGTAGCTCCTACAATGAGCAGTTCTTC. The gene calls are TRBV18 and TRBJ2-1; TRBD1 might be the D (5 bases). CDR1 and CDR2 from the germline V gene are KGHSH and LQKENI. Between the trimmed V and J ends, which lost 5 bases and 0 bases, there was a span of 14 bases. CDR3 length: 16 amino acids.

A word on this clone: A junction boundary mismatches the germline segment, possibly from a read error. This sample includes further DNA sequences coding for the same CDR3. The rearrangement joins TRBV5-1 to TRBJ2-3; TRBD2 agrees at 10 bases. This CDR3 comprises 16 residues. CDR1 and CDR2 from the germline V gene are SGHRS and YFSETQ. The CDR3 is CASSLEASGSTDTQYF. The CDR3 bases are TGCGCCAGCAGCTTGGAGGCTAGCGGGAGCACGGATACGCAGTATTTT.

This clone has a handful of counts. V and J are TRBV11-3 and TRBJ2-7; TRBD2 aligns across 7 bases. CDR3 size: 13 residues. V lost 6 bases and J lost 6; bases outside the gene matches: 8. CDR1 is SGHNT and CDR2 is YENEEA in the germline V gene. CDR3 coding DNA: TGTGCCAGCAGGGGAGGGATGGCTGGCGAGCAGTACTTC. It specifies CASRGGMAGEQYF.

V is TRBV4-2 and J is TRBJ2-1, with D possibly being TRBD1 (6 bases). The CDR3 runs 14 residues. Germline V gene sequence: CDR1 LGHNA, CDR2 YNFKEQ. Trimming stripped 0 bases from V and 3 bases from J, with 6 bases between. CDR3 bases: TGTGCCAGCAGCCAAGACAGGGGCTACAATGAGCAGTTCTTC. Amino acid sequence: CASSQDRGYNEQFF.

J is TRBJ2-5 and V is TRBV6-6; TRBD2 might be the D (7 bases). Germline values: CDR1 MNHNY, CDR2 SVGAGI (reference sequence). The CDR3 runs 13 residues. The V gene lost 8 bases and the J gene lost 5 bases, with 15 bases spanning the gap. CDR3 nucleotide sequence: TGTGCCAGCGCTAGCGGAGGGGGGGAGACCCAGTACTTC. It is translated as CASASGGGETQYF.

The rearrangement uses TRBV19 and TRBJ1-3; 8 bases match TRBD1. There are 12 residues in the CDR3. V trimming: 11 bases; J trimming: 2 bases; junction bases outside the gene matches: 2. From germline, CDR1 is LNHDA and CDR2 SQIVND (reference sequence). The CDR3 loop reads CAGRGPGNTIYF. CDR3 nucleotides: TGTGCCGGCAGGGGGCCTGGAAACACCATATATTTT.

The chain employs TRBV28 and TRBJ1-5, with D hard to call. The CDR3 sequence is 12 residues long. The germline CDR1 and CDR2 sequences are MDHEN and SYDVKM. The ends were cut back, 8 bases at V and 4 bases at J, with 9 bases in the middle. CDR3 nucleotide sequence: TGTGCCAGCGGAGGTGGAAATCAGCCCCAGCATTTT. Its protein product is CASGGGNQPQHF.

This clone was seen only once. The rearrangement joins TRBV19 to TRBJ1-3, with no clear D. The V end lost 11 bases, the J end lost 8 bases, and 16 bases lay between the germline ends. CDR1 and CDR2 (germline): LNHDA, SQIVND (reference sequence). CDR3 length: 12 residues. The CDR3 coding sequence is TGTGCCGGCCGACCCGCTGAGGACACCATATATTTT. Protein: CAGRPAEDTIYF.

The CDR3 reads CASSEAGWDKAFF. The CDR3 coding sequence is TGTGCCAGCAGTGAAGCCGGCTGGGACAAAGCTTTCTTT. The rearrangement uses TRBV6-1 and TRBJ1-1; TRBD1 might be the D (6 bases). V was cut by 0 bases and J by 9 bases, with 11 bases left in between. The CDR3 length is 13 residues. Germline CDR1 is MNHNS and CDR2 is SASEGT.

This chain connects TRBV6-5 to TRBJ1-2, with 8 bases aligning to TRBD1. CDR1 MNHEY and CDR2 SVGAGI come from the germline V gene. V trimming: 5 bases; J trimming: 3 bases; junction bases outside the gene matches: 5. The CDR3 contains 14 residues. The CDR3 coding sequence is TGTGCCAGCAGTCCGGACAGGGTAGACTATGGCTACACCTTC. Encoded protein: CASSPDRVDYGYTF.

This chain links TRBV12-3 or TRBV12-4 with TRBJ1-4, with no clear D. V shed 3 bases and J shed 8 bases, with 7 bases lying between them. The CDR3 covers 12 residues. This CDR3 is CASSLPSEKLFF. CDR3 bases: TGTGCCAGCAGTTTGCCAAGCGAAAAACTGTTTTTT.

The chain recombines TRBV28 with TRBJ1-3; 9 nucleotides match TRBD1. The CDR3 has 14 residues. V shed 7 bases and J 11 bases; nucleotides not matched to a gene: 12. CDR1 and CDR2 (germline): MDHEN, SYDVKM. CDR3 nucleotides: TGTGCCAGCACTGGGGACAGGGTAGTTGGGCCCATATATTTT. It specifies CASTGDRVVGPIYF.

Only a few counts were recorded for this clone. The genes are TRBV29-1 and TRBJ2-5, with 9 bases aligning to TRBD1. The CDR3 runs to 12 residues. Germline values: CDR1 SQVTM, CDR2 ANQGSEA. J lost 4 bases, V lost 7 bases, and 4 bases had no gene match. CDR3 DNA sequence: TGCAGCGCCCTGACAGGGGGAGAGACCCAGTACTTC. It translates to CSALTGGETQYF.